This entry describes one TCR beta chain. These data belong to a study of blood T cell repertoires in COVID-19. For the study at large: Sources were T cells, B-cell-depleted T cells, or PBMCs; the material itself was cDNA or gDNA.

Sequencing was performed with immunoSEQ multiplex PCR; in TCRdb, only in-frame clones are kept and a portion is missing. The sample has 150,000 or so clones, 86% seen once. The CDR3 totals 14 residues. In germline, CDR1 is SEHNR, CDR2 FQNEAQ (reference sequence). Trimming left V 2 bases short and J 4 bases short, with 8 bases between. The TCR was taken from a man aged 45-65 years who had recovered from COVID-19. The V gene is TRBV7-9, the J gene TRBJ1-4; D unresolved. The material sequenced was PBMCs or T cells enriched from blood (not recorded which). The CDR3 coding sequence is TGTGCCAGCAGCTTACAGGCTGGTAATGAAAAACTGTTTTTT. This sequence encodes CASSLQAGNEKLFF.